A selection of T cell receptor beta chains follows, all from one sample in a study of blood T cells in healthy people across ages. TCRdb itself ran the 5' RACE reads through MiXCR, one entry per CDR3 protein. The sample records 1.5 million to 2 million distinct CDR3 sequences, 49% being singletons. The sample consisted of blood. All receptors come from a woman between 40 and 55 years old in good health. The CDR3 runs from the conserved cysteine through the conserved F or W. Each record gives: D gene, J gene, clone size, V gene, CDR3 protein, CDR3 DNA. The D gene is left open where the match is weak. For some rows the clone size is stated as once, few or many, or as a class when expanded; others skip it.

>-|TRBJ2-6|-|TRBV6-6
CASSYPRGGANVLTF
TGTGCCAGCAGTTACCCTAGAGGGGGAGCCAACGTCCTGACTTTC
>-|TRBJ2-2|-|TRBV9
CASSGPKPWGSGTGELFF
TGTGCCAGCAGCGGGCCTAAACCTTGGGGTTCCGGGACCGGGGAGCTGTTTTTT
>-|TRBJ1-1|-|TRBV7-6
CASSLPAGGGTEAFF
TGTGCCAGCAGCTTACCGGCGGGCGGAGGCACTGAAGCTTTCTTT
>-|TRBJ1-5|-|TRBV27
CASSTDGDAQPQHF
TGTGCCAGCAGTACGGACGGGGATGCGCAGCCCCAGCATTTT
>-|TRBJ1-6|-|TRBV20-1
CSVPIRGYSPLHF
TGCAGTGTCCCTATCCGGGGATATTCACCCCTCCACTTT
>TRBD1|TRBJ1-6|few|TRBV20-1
CSARPLQGDNSPLHF
TGCAGTGCTAGACCGCTTCAGGGGGATAATTCACCCCTCCACTTT
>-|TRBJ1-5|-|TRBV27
CASSFRGMNQPQHF
TGTGCCAGCAGTTTTCGGGGGATGAATCAGCCCCAGCATTTT
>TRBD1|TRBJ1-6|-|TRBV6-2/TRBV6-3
CASSDTQGAWSSPLHF
TGTGCCAGCAGTGATACCCAGGGGGCATGGAGTTCACCCCTCCACTTT
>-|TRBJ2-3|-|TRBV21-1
CASSKAPGPKWGTDTQYF
TGTGCCAGCAGCAAAGCCCCGGGCCCAAAATGGGGAACAGATACGCAGTATTTT
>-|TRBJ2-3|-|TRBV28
CASSFRDTGTDTQYF
TGTGCCAGCAGTTTCCGGGACACAGGCACAGATACGCAGTATTTT
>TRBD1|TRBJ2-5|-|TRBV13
CASSTTGQARTQYF
TGTGCCAGCAGCACCACCGGACAGGCAAGGACCCAGTACTTC
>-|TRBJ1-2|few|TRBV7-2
CASSLGETRADGYTF
TGTGCCAGCAGCTTAGGTGAGACGAGGGCGGACGGCTACACCTTC
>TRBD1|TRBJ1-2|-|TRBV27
CASGKQGASHYGYTF
TGTGCCAGCGGGAAGCAGGGGGCTTCACACTATGGCTACACCTTC
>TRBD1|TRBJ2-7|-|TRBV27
CASSFTGGAVYEQYF
TGTGCCAGCAGTTTTACAGGGGGCGCAGTCTACGAGCAGTACTTC
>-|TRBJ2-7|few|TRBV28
CASTYPGGLYEQYF
TGTGCCAGCACCTACCCTGGGGGGCTTTACGAGCAGTACTTC
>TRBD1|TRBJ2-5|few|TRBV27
CASSSWDRGGVETQYF
TGTGCCAGCAGTTCCTGGGACAGGGGAGGCGTAGAGACCCAGTACTTC
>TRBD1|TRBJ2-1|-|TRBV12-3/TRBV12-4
CASQGQGIGEQFF
TGTGCCAGCCAGGGACAGGGAATAGGGGAGCAGTTCTTC
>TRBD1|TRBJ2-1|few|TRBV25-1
CASSDSPGQGGDEQFF
TGTGCCAGCAGTGACTCACCGGGACAGGGCGGGGATGAGCAGTTCTTC
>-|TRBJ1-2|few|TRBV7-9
CASSRPGGIANYGYTF
TGTGCCAGCAGCCGCCCAGGCGGAATAGCGAACTATGGCTACACCTTC
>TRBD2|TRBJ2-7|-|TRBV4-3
CASSQASSGGFRSYEQYF
TGCGCCAGCAGCCAAGCAAGTTCGGGGGGTTTCAGAAGCTACGAGCAGTACTTC
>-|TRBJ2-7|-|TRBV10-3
CAICGMAGSSYEQYF
TGTGCCATCTGTGGAATGGCGGGGAGCTCCTACGAGCAGTACTTC
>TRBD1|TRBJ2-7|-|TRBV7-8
CASSLAREGGSDEQYF
TGTGCCAGCAGCTTAGCGAGGGAAGGGGGCAGCGACGAGCAGTACTTC
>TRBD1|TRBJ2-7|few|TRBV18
CASSPPLGGSEQYF
TGTGCCAGCTCACCACCTCTAGGGGGCTCCGAGCAGTACTTC
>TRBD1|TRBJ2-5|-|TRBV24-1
CATSDLTTGQETQYF
TGTGCCACCAGTGATTTGACGACAGGGCAAGAGACCCAGTACTTC
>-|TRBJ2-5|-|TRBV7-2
CASSSSPIRGRGKETQYF
TGTGCCAGCAGCTCGAGCCCTATCAGGGGGCGGGGGAAGGAGACCCAGTACTTC
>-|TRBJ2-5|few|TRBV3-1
CASSQYGSTVGGETQYF
TGTGCCAGCAGCCAATACGGTTCCACGGTAGGGGGGGAGACCCAGTACTTC
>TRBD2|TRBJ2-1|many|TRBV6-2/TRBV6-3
CASRTSGGYNEQFF
TGTGCCAGCAGGACTAGCGGGGGCTACAATGAGCAGTTCTTC
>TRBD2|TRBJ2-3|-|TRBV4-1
CASSQSGLAGLTDTQYF
TGCGCCAGCAGCCAGTCAGGTCTAGCGGGGTTAACAGATACGCAGTATTTT
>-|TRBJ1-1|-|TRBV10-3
CAISGNRNTEAFF
TGTGCCATCAGTGGAAATCGGAACACTGAAGCTTTCTTT
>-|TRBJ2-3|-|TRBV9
CASSLGGGGYSSSTDTQYF
TGTGCCAGCAGCCTCGGGGGCGGCGGTTATTCCTCTAGCACAGATACGCAGTATTTT